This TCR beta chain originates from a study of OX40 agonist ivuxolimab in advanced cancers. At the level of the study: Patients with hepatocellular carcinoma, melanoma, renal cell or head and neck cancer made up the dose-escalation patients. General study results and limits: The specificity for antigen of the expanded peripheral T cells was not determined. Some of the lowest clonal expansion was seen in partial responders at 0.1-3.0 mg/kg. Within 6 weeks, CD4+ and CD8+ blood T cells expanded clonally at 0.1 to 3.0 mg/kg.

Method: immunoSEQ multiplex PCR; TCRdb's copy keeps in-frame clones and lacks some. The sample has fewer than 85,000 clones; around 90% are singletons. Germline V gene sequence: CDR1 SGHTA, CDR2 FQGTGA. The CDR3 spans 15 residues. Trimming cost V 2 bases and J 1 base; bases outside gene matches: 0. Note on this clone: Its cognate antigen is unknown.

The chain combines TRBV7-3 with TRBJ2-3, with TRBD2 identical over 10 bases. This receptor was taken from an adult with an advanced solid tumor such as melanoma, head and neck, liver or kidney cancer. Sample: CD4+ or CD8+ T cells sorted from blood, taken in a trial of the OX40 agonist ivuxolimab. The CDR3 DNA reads TGTGCCAGCAGCTTAGGACTAGCGGGCACAGATACGCAGTATTTT. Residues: CASSLGLAGTDTQYF.